These 29 T cell receptor beta chains were all obtained from the same sample, sequenced in a study of shared clonotypes between healthy human individuals. Data came from immunoSEQ multiplex PCR; TCRdb stores just in-frame clones and leaves some out. The sample holds 2 million to 2.5 million clones, about 90% seen once. Sequencing used naive CD4+ T cells from PBMCs. Sample subset: CD45RA+ positively selected. These receptors originate from a man aged 18-30 years in good health. Some clones in this sample may be carry-over from other donors' samples.

The chain uses TRBV29-1 and TRBJ2-1; TRBD2 is a possible D gene (5 bases). There are 13 residues in the CDR3. CDR1 and CDR2 (germline): SQVTM, ANQGSEA. V was pared by 6 bases and J by 6 bases, with 15 bases between. CDR3 region: CSVGILLVNEQFF. CDR3 DNA: TGCAGCGTCGGGATACTCCTCGTCAATGAGCAGTTCTTC.

The chain has TRBV10-2 and TRBJ2-7, with D possibly matching TRBD1 (5 bases). Germline V lookup: CDR1 WSHSY, CDR2 SAAADI. The V gene lost 7 bases and the J gene lost 2 bases, with 12 bases spanning the gap. This CDR3 comprises 13 residues. CDR3 residues: CASTPGAPYEQYF. CDR3 in DNA: TGCGCCAGCACTCCTGGGGCTCCCTACGAGCAGTACTTC.

This sequence joins TRBV6-6 and TRBJ2-7; a weak D match, TRBD2 (5 bases). Germline CDR1 reads MNHNY; CDR2 reads SVGAGI (reference sequence). Trimming removed 6 bases from V and 7 bases from J, with 16 bases in between. The CDR3 extends over 13 amino acids. CDR3 nucleotides: TGTGCCAGCAGGTTAAGCGCCTCGGGGGAGCAGTACTTC. Translation: CASRLSASGEQYF.

CDR3 region: CASSFTGTGNTIYF. The CDR3 region has the DNA TGTGCCAGCAGCTTTACAGGAACTGGAAACACCATATATTTT. V and J are TRBV11-2 and TRBJ1-3; tentative D call: TRBD1 (5 bases). The V end was cut by 3 bases, the J end by 2 bases, with 8 bases between. The CDR3 is 14 residues long. Germline values: CDR1 SGHAT, CDR2 FQNNGV.

The J gene is TRBJ2-2, the V gene TRBV5-1; 7 nucleotides agree with TRBD2. The germline CDR1 and CDR2 sequences are SGHRS and YFSETQ. V gave up 4 bases and J gave up 5 bases; unmatched junction bases: 8. CDR3 length equals 15 residues. CDR3 DNA: TGCGCCAGCAGCCGACTTTGGGAGGGAACCGGGGAGCTGTTTTTT. It specifies CASSRLWEGTGELFF.

This chain connects TRBV18 to TRBJ2-3; D not certain. The CDR3 has 15 residues. V lost 1 base, J lost 9 bases, and 17 bases lay in between. Germline values: CDR1 KGHSH, CDR2 LQKENI. CDR3 bases: TGTGCCAGCTCACCACTCATTAGTATCGGTGACACGCAGTATTTT. As protein: CASSPLISIGDTQYF.

The rearrangement links TRBV2 to TRBJ2-7; 7 nucleotides match TRBD1. The CDR3 totals 13 residues. Germline lookup yields CDR1 SNHLY and CDR2 FYNNEI. With 10 bases clipped from V and 0 bases from J, the junction kept 6 bases outside the gene matches. This CDR3 reads CAKRRDSSYEQYF. In DNA form, the CDR3 reads TGTGCCAAACGCCGGGACAGCTCCTACGAGCAGTACTTC.

This clone was observed a handful of times. This chain links TRBV18 with TRBJ2-1; 8 positions agree with TRBD1. This CDR3 has 15 residues. Germline V lookup: CDR1 KGHSH, CDR2 LQKENI. V lost 4 bases to trimming and J lost 4 bases; unmatched junction nucleotides: 6. CDR3 residues: CASSRTGGIYNEQFF. The CDR3, as DNA: TGTGCCAGCTCACGTACAGGGGGGATTTACAATGAGCAGTTCTTC.

The CDR3 region is CASSPISGSGNTIYF. The CDR3 DNA follows: TGTGCCAGCTCACCAATATCCGGTTCTGGAAACACCATATATTTT. The rearrangement links TRBV18 to TRBJ1-3; D remains ambiguous. Germline V gene sequence: CDR1 KGHSH, CDR2 LQKENI. This CDR3 comprises 15 residues. Trimming removed 2 bases from V and 1 base from J, with 9 bases in between.

V is TRBV6-5 and J is TRBJ1-5; no firm D call. Germline CDR1 MNHEY, CDR2 SVGAGI. The CDR3 is 13 amino acids. Trimming removed 0 bases at V and 6 bases at J, with 6 bases between. The chain's CDR3 is CASSYSRVQPQHF. The CDR3 DNA follows: TGTGCCAGCAGTTACTCGCGGGTTCAGCCCCAGCATTTT.

J is TRBJ1-4 and V is TRBV18, with D tentatively TRBD1 (5 bases). Germline-derived CDR1 and CDR2 are KGHSH and LQKENI. This CDR3 region has 15 residues. The V and J ends lost 6 bases and 8 bases respectively, with 19 bases between them. CDR3 protein: CASSPRWDPEEKLFF. In nucleotides, the CDR3 is TGTGCCAGCTCCCCGCGGTGGGACCCTGAAGAAAAACTGTTTTTT.

CDR3 DNA sequence: TGTGCCAGCAGTGACCCGGGGGGGGCCTACGAGCAGTACTTC. It is translated as CASSDPGGAYEQYF. The J gene is TRBJ2-7, the V gene TRBV2; 8 nucleotides agree with TRBD2. The germline V gene encodes CDR1 SNHLY and CDR2 FYNNEI. J gave up 2 bases and V 3 bases, and 3 bases lay outside the gene matches. The CDR3 runs to 14 residues.

The chain is built from TRBV10-3 and TRBJ1-2, with TRBD1 matching over 8 bases. Germline CDR1 and CDR2: ENHRY and SYGVKD. The CDR3 loop spans 15 amino acids. J gave up 5 bases and V 4 bases, and 9 bases lay outside the gene matches. The CDR3: CAISAASGGRYGYTF. As DNA, the CDR3 is TGTGCCATCAGTGCAGCGTCAGGGGGCCGTTATGGCTACACCTTC.

J is TRBJ2-1 and V is TRBV7-2; TRBD2 is a possible D gene (5 bases). Trimming removed 7 bases at V and 4 bases at J, with 17 bases between. The CDR3 contains 15 residues. The V gene's germline CDR1 is SGHTA and CDR2 FQGNSA. The CDR3 loop reads CASTRLLRVYNEQFF. The CDR3 DNA follows: TGTGCCAGCACCCGACTCCTGCGGGTTTACAATGAGCAGTTCTTC.

The chain has TRBV5-1 and TRBJ2-5, with TRBD2 as a possible D gene (5 bases). There are 14 residues in the CDR3. Trimming cost V 3 bases and J 5 bases, with 14 bases left between them. The V gene's germline CDR1 is SGHRS and CDR2 YFSETQ. The CDR3 loop reads CASSSLAPRETQYF. As DNA, the CDR3 is TGCGCCAGCAGCTCTCTAGCCCCCCGGGAGACCCAGTACTTC.

The chain links TRBV5-1 to TRBJ2-3; 9 bases are a match to TRBD1. This CDR3 region has 16 residues. The germline gives CDR1 SGHRS, CDR2 YFSETQ. The J segment lost 0 bases and the V segment lost 3 bases, leaving 5 bases of the junction unmatched. The DNA of the CDR3 is TGCGCCAGCAGCTCCGGACAGGGGTCTAGCACAGATACGCAGTATTTT. It translates to CASSSGQGSSTDTQYF. The variable domain in full, with the rest retrieved from reference TRBV5-1 and TRBJ2-3, is KAGVTQTPRYLIKTRGQQVTLSCSPISGHRSVSWYQQTPGQGLQFLFEYFSETQRNKGNFPGRFSGRQFSNSRSEMNVSTLELGDSALYLCASSSGQGSSTDTQYFGPGTRLTVL.

The chain uses TRBV7-3 and TRBJ2-7, with D possibly being TRBD1 (6 bases). Trimming took 5 bases from V and 1 from J, leaving 18 bases between them. This CDR3 region has 16 residues. Germline CDR1 reads SGHTA; CDR2 reads FQGTGA. The chain's CDR3 is CASSPRRTGSSYEQYF. In DNA form, the CDR3 reads TGTGCCAGCAGCCCCCGTCGTACAGGGAGTTCCTACGAGCAGTACTTC. The full variable domain, its missing parts supplied by reference TRBV7-3 and TRBJ2-7, is GAGVSQTPSNKVTEKGKYVELRCDPISGHTALYWYRQSLGQGPEFLIYFQGTGAADDSGLPNDRFFAVRPEGSVSTLKIQRTERGDSAVYLCASSPRRTGSSYEQYFGPGTRLTVT.

Only one count was recorded for this clone. The rearrangement uses TRBV18 and TRBJ1-3; 10 positions match TRBD1. V lost 0 bases to trimming and J lost 3 bases; unmatched junction nucleotides: 5. CDR3 length equals 17 residues. Per the germline V gene, CDR1 is KGHSH and CDR2 is LQKENI. CDR3 nucleotides: TGTGCCAGCTCACCACCGGACAGGGGGACCGTTGGAAACACCATATATTTT. Amino acids: CASSPPDRGTVGNTIYF.

The rearrangement uses TRBV9 and TRBJ1-2; TRBD1 agrees at 7 bases. There are 14 residues in the CDR3. CDR1 and CDR2 from the germline V gene are SGDLS and YYNGEE. J gave up 3 bases and V 3 bases, and 5 bases lay outside the gene matches. CDR3 residues: CASSAGQLDYGYTF. CDR3 DNA sequence: TGTGCCAGCAGCGCGGGACAGCTTGACTATGGCTACACCTTC. The entire variable domain, with the rest obtained from reference TRBV9 and TRBJ1-2, is as follows: DSGVTQTPKHLITATGQRVTLRCSPRSGDLSVYWYQQSLDQGLQFLIQYYNGEERAKGNILERFSAQQFPDLHSELNLSSLELGDSALYFCASSAGQLDYGYTFGSGTRLTVV.

This clone was observed a single time. The gene calls are TRBV27 and TRBJ2-7, with 10 bases identical to TRBD1. Germline CDR1 MNHEY, CDR2 SMNVEV (reference sequence). Unmatched junction bases numbered 6, after V lost 6 bases and J lost 1 base. The CDR3 is 15 amino acids. CDR3 amino acids: CASSRQGARSYEQYF. The CDR3 nucleotides read TGTGCCAGCAGCCGACAGGGGGCGCGGTCCTACGAGCAGTACTTC.

The chain carries TRBV29-1 and TRBJ2-7, with 10 nucleotides matching TRBD1. Germline V gene data show CDR1 as SQVTM and CDR2 as ANQGSEA. Trimming took 2 bases from V and 3 from J; bases not matched to a gene: 4. The CDR3 runs 14 residues. The CDR3 coding sequence is TGCAGCGTTGAATTGACAGGGGGCAGCTACGAGCAGTACTTC. Protein sequence: CSVELTGGSYEQYF.

This chain uses TRBV7-8 with TRBJ1-1, with 8 nucleotides matching TRBD1. V shed 5 bases, J shed 0 bases, and the junction held 11 bases outside the gene matches. Per the germline V gene, CDR1 is SGHVS and CDR2 is FQNEAQ. The CDR3 covers 17 residues. The CDR3 region has the DNA TGTGCCAGCAGCGCCTACAGGGGGATGGGGATGAACACTGAAGCTTTCTTT. Residues: CASSAYRGMGMNTEAFF.

The V gene is TRBV5-1, the J gene TRBJ2-3, with D possibly matching TRBD2 (6 bases). The germline gives CDR1 SGHRS, CDR2 YFSETQ. The ends were cut back, 4 bases at V and 4 bases at J, with 13 bases in the middle. This CDR3 is built from 14 residues. The CDR3 reads CASSRAAGSDTQYF. The CDR3 coding sequence is TGCGCCAGCAGCCGGGCAGCGGGCTCAGATACGCAGTATTTT.

In regard to this clone: Other DNA sequences in the sample encode the same CDR3. The rearrangement joins TRBV7-9 to TRBJ2-5; TRBD2 matches 12 bases. The CDR3 is 15 residues long. Per germline, CDR1 SEHNR and CDR2 FQNEAQ (reference sequence). V lost 5 bases, J lost 11 bases, and 12 bases stayed unmatched. Here the CDR3 DNA reads TGTGCCAGCAGCCTGCTAGCGGGAGGGCCGTCTGAGCAGTACTTC. It specifies CASSLLAGGPSEQYF.

This clone has a single count. This sequence joins TRBV27 and TRBJ2-5; 11 nucleotides agree with TRBD1. The trim removed 6 bases at V and 5 bases at J, leaving 11 bases unmatched. This CDR3 comprises 16 residues. The V gene's germline CDR1 is MNHEY and CDR2 SMNVEV (reference sequence). CDR3 sequence reads: CASRPGQGVTPETQYF. The CDR3 nucleotides read TGTGCCAGCAGACCGGGACAGGGGGTGACTCCTGAGACCCAGTACTTC.

In regard to this clone: The same CDR3 is also encoded by other DNA sequences in this sample. The chain couples TRBV19 to TRBJ2-7, with 8 bases matching TRBD2. The CDR3 runs 14 residues. The germline V gene encodes CDR1 LNHDA and CDR2 SQIVND (reference sequence). J was trimmed by 4 bases and V by 3 bases; bases with no gene match: 5. CDR3 sequence: CASSIRGGLYEQYF. For the CDR3, the DNA is TGTGCCAGTAGTATTCGGGGGGGACTTTACGAGCAGTACTTC.

This clone was observed a single time. This rearrangement joins TRBV19 to TRBJ1-5, with D perhaps matching TRBD1 (6 bases). The ends were cut back, 6 bases at V and 2 bases at J, with 14 bases in the middle. Germline CDR1 LNHDA, CDR2 SQIVND (reference sequence). The CDR3 totals 15 residues. The CDR3 loop is CASSRGGRGNQPQHF. CDR3 nucleotides: TGTGCCAGTAGCCGAGGGGGGAGGGGCAATCAGCCCCAGCATTTT.

The chain uses TRBV10-3 and TRBJ1-2, with no clear D. The CDR3 is made up of 18 amino acids. The V end lost 3 bases, the J end lost 0 bases, and 20 bases lay between the germline ends. In germline, CDR1 is ENHRY, CDR2 SYGVKD. CDR3 in DNA: TGTGCCATCAGTGACGAGGTGGGAGTCTTTTCCTCTAACTATGGCTACACCTTC. Translated, it gives CAISDEVGVFSSNYGYTF.

The rearrangement links TRBV5-4 to TRBJ2-1; 11 nucleotides align to TRBD2. V trimming: 5 bases; J trimming: 3 bases; junction bases outside the gene matches: 4. Germline CDR1 reads SGHNT; CDR2 reads YYREEE (reference sequence). This CDR3 contains 15 residues. Written as DNA, the CDR3 is TGTGCCAGCAGTTATACTAGCGGGGGCTACAATGAGCAGTTCTTC. This sequence encodes CASSYTSGGYNEQFF.